These 22 T cell receptor beta chains were sequenced from one sample in a study of blood T cells in healthy people across ages (dated by TCRdb to about 2015). Libraries were prepared through 5' RACE. Instrument on record: Illumina HiSeq 2500. A second PCR of roughly 7 to 12 cycles was run with a J-beta primer mix and a sample-barcoded 5' primer. In-frame beta chains were kept once TCRdb had trimmed the public reads at Q25 with fastp and called clones with MiXCR. Each entry merges the rows of one CDR3 protein and shows their most common DNA and genes. The table for this sample lists over a million distinct CDR3 sequences; approximately 63% of them were counted only once. Clones ranked in the top ten supply 6.5% to 8.5% of the sample. The sample consisted of blood. The source is a man aged 18 to 29 in good health.

This rearrangement joins TRBV4-3 to TRBJ1-2; no reliable D call. The CDR3 extends over 14 amino acids. Germline V gives CDR1 LGHNA, CDR2 YSLEER. The germline V and J ends were trimmed by 2 bases and 4 bases, with 11 bases remaining between them. CDR3 DNA sequence: TGCGCCAGCAGCCAACGTGGCAGGTCCTATGGCTACACCTTC. Amino acids: CASSQRGRSYGYTF.

This clonotype was observed a single time. The CDR3 loop is CASSQDPERDEQFF. The CDR3 DNA sequence: TGTGCCAGCAGCCAGGACCCTGAACGTGATGAGCAGTTCTTC. The J gene is TRBJ2-1, the V gene TRBV3-1; D uncertain. V lost 3 bases to trimming and J lost 8 bases, with 14 bases between them. The CDR3 totals 14 residues. Germline-derived CDR1 and CDR2 are LGHDT and YNNKEL (reference sequence).

This clonotype appeared once. The genes are TRBV10-3 and TRBJ2-3; D call uncertain. The length of the CDR3 is 24 residues. The ends were cut back, 0 bases at V and 2 bases at J, with 36 bases in the middle. Germline lookup yields CDR1 ENHRY and CDR2 SYGVKD. CDR3 nucleotides: TGTGCCATCAGTGAGTCCAGAATGGGGAACGAGCCTAATAGCTGGAGTACGGACACAGATACGCAGTATTTT. As protein: CAISESRMGNEPNSWSTDTDTQYF.

The rearrangement joins TRBV4-2 to TRBJ2-3, with TRBD2 identical over 8 bases. CDR3 length: 16 residues. With V trimmed by 0 bases and J by 3 bases, 5 bases remained unmatched. In germline, CDR1 is LGHNA, CDR2 YNFKEQ. The CDR3: CASSQEFRGRTDTQYF. CDR3 DNA: TGTGCCAGCAGCCAAGAATTTCGCGGGAGGACAGATACGCAGTATTTT.

This rearrangement joins TRBV4-2 to TRBJ2-4, with D perhaps matching TRBD1 or TRBD2 (7 bases each). This CDR3 has 13 amino acids. Trimming cost V 4 bases and J 11 bases, with 15 bases left between them. Germline-derived CDR1 and CDR2 are LGHNA and YNFKEQ. This CDR3 reads CASSPAGGVVQYF. The CDR3 DNA reads TGTGCCAGCAGCCCCGCAGGGGGGGTTGTTCAGTACTTC.

This sequence joins TRBV3-1 and TRBJ2-4, with 8 bases lining up with TRBD1. The tail of the sequence fits TRBJ2-7 better, so the J call may be wrong. In germline, CDR1 is LGHDT, CDR2 YNNKEL (reference sequence). The CDR3 has 16 residues. CDR3 amino acids: CASSQQGALSSYEQYF. Written as DNA, the CDR3 is TGTGCCAGCAGCCAACAGGGGGCCCTAAGTTCCTACGAGCAGTACTTC.

The V and J genes are TRBV6-5 and TRBJ1-1; D is unclear. Between the trimmed V and J ends, which lost 2 bases and 4 bases, there was a span of 17 bases. CDR3 size: 16 residues. Germline V gene sequence: CDR1 MNHEY, CDR2 SVGAGI. CDR3 coding DNA: TGTGCCAGCAGTTACGCGAGGAGGAGGGCGGGCACTGAAGCTTTCTTT. This gives the protein CASSYARRRAGTEAFF.

The chain employs TRBV20-1 and TRBJ2-7; D not certain. Trimming stripped 5 bases from V and 3 bases from J, with 14 bases between. CDR3 length: 13 amino acids. The germline V gene has CDR1 DFQATT and CDR2 SNEGSKA (reference sequence). In nucleotides, the CDR3 is TGCAGTGCTCCATCTCAGGTACTCTACGAGCAGTACTTC. This codes for CSAPSQVLYEQYF.

The genes are TRBV19 and TRBJ1-2; TRBD1 agrees at 8 bases. This CDR3 has 16 amino acids. CDR1 LNHDA and CDR2 SQIVND come from the germline V gene (reference sequence). V shed 6 bases and J 0 bases; nucleotides not matched to a gene: 9. The CDR3 nucleotides are TGTGCCAGTAGAGTTACAGGGGGAAGGACTAACTATGGCTACACCTTC. Translating gives CASRVTGGRTNYGYTF. Variable domain in full (rest from reference TRBV19 and TRBJ1-2): DGGITQSPKYLFRKEGQNVTLSCEQNLNHDAMYWYRQDPGQGLRLIYYSQIVNDFQKGDIAEGYSVSREKKESFPLTVTSAQKNPTAFYLCASRVTGGRTNYGYTFGSGTRLTVV.

The count of this clonotype is one. V usage is TRBV12-5 and J usage is TRBJ2-7, with 9 bases that match TRBD1. The V gene's germline CDR1 is LGHNT and CDR2 FRNRAP. J gave up 0 bases and V 6 bases, and 6 bases lay outside the gene matches. The CDR3 consists of 15 residues. DNA for the CDR3: TGTGCTAGTGGGGGCGGACAGGGGTACTCCTACGAGCAGTACTTC. Protein sequence: CASGGGQGYSYEQYF.

In this sample, this clonotype turned up a few times. The chain joins TRBV27 to TRBJ2-5; D may be TRBD2 (5 bases). This CDR3 region has 13 residues. CDR1 MNHEY and CDR2 SMNVEV come from the germline V gene (reference sequence). The V end lost 0 bases, the J end lost 11 bases, and 13 bases lay between the germline ends. CDR3 coding DNA: TGTGCCAGCAGTTTATCGCCAGGTTGGGAGCAGTACTTC. Translated: CASSLSPGWEQYF.

The rearrangement links TRBV4-2 to TRBJ2-1; D gene uncertain. Deletions cut 2 bases from V and 7 bases from J, with 9 bases between. The CDR3 sequence is 13 residues long. The germline V gene encodes CDR1 LGHNA and CDR2 YNFKEQ. The CDR3 bases are TGTGCCAGCAGCCAAAGAAGGAGAAATGAGCAGTTCTTC. This sequence encodes CASSQRRRNEQFF.

The chain joins TRBV6-5 to TRBJ2-7; D may be TRBD1 (6 bases). CDR3 size: 15 residues. The germline V gene has CDR1 MNHEY and CDR2 SVGAGI. Deletions cut 2 bases from V and 1 base from J, with 12 bases between. This chain's CDR3 is CASSYGWGPSYEQYF. The CDR3 nucleotides read TGTGCCAGCAGTTACGGGTGGGGGCCATCCTACGAGCAGTACTTC.

The CDR3 DNA reads TGCAGCGTTGAAGATCCGAATAAAACCTACTGGGAGCAGTACTTC. Translation gives CSVEDPNKTYWEQYF. V and J are TRBV29-1 and TRBJ2-7, with D unclear. Germline V CDR1 and CDR2: SQVTM, ANQGSEA. This CDR3 spans 15 amino acids. Deletions cut 0 bases from V and 7 bases from J, with 19 bases between.

V and J are TRBV3-1 and TRBJ2-1; no definite D call. The CDR3 sequence is 16 residues long. The germline gives CDR1 LGHDT, CDR2 YNNKEL (reference sequence). The V end lost 2 bases, the J end lost 5 bases, and 16 bases lay between the germline ends. CDR3 residues: CASSQFSLVRNNEQFF. The CDR3 coding sequence is TGTGCCAGCAGCCAATTTAGCCTAGTCCGGAACAATGAGCAGTTCTTC.

This clonotype showed up many times. V gene TRBV12-3 or TRBV12-4 combines with J gene TRBJ1-6; TRBD1 matches at 7 bases. V was pared by 5 bases and J by 7 bases, with 5 bases of the junction left unmatched. There are 14 residues in the CDR3. This chain's CDR3 is CASSATGENSPLHF. In nucleotides, the CDR3 is TGTGCCAGCAGTGCCACAGGGGAAAATTCACCCCTCCACTTT.

The chain joins TRBV7-8 to TRBJ2-4; 9 positions agree with TRBD2. Germline V gene data show CDR1 as SGHVS and CDR2 as FQNEAQ. The V segment lost 5 bases and the J segment 1 base; nucleotides outside the gene matches: 6. This CDR3 is built from 16 residues. CDR3 coding DNA: TGTGCCAGCAGCCGGCGACTAGCGGATGCCAAAAACATTCAGTACTTC. Translated: CASSRRLADAKNIQYF.

The V and J genes are TRBV6-5 and TRBJ2-1; 7 nucleotides match TRBD2. V lost 6 bases and J lost 9; bases outside the gene matches: 11. CDR3 length: 14 amino acids. Germline V gene data show CDR1 as MNHEY and CDR2 as SVGAGI. The CDR3 sequence: CASRPGLVVLEQFF. CDR3 nucleotide sequence: TGTGCCAGCAGACCTGGACTAGTAGTACTTGAGCAGTTCTTC.

This rearrangement joins TRBV10-3 to TRBJ2-2, with 10 bases aligning to TRBD2. The CDR3 is 13 residues long. Trimming removed 11 bases from V and 3 bases from J; junction bases left unmatched: 3. Germline lookup yields CDR1 ENHRY and CDR2 SYGVKD. The CDR3 loop is CAVLAGDTGELFF. The CDR3, as DNA: TGTGCCGTCCTAGCGGGAGACACCGGGGAGCTGTTTTTT.

The genes are TRBV15 and TRBJ2-7; D is tentatively TRBD1 or TRBD2 (7 bases each). Germline V gene data show CDR1 as LNHNV and CDR2 as YYDKDF (reference sequence). Deletions cut 5 bases from V and 3 bases from J, with 17 bases between. The CDR3 runs 15 residues. CDR3 DNA: TGTGCCACCAGCCCGCGACAGGGAGGGTACTACGAGCAGTACTTC. Encoded protein: CATSPRQGGYYEQYF.

This clonotype was seen just once. This chain connects TRBV12-3 or TRBV12-4 to TRBJ2-7; D possibly corresponds to TRBD1 (6 bases). V lost 6 bases and J lost 12, with 24 bases in between. The CDR3 has 14 residues. CDR3 DNA: TGTGCCAGCAGCCCAGGGGAGACAGGTCTCACTATGTACTTC. Its translation is CASSPGETGLTMYF.

A single count supports this clonotype. This rearrangement joins TRBV18 to TRBJ2-3; D gene uncertain. CDR1 is KGHSH and CDR2 is LQKENI in the germline V gene. Trimming left V 8 bases short and J 0 bases short, with 12 bases between. The CDR3 spans 14 residues. CDR3 loop: CASAGRRSTDTQYF. As DNA, the CDR3 is TGTGCCAGCGCAGGTAGACGTAGCACAGATACGCAGTATTTT.